This T cell receptor beta chain was identified in a study of OX40 agonist ivuxolimab in advanced cancers. Study outcomes and limitations: Expanded clones were, on average, more numerous in CD8+ T cells than in CD4+.

The method was immunoSEQ multiplex PCR; TCRdb's version includes in-frame clones alone and lacks a portion of them. Of under 150,000 clones listed, over 75% are singletons. CDR1 and CDR2 (germline): SGHTA, FQGNSA. The length of the CDR3 is 14 residues. The ends were cut back, 1 base at V and 6 bases at J, with 10 bases in the middle. With regard to this clone: As yet, its antigen is unknown.

The clonotype originates from an adult with an advanced solid tumor such as melanoma, head and neck, liver or kidney cancer. Sequenced here: CD4+ or CD8+ T cells sorted from blood, sampled in a trial of the OX40 agonist ivuxolimab. The chain links TRBV7-2 to TRBJ2-1; D is perhaps TRBD1 (6 bases). CDR3 protein: CASSLVRTVNEQFF. CDR3 DNA: TGTGCCAGCAGCTTAGTTAGGACAGTCAATGAGCAGTTCTTC.